These 18 T cell receptor beta chains were all obtained from the same sample, sequenced in a study of T cells in Graves' hyperthyroidism and ophthalmopathy. Amplification yielded TCR beta CDR3 regions, with RNA transcripts as the source. Initially, a first-round RT-PCR of the TCR CDR3 employed the HTBI primer set. TCRdb itself ran the multiplex PCR reads through MiXCR, one entry per CDR3 protein. The sample has 800,000 or so distinct CDR3 sequences, 38% seen once. Sequencing was performed on blood. These receptors were taken from a man aged 18 to 30 with Graves' hyperthyroidism.

This clonotype was seen more than once but under ten times. This chain joins TRBV6-5 and TRBJ1-5; tentatively, D is TRBD1 (5 bases). V lost 7 bases to trimming and J lost 6 bases, with 16 bases between them. The germline gives CDR1 MNHEY, CDR2 SVGAGI. The CDR3 loop spans 14 amino acids. The CDR3 bases are TGTGCCAGCACCAAGGTGGAGGGGAGTCAGCCCCAGCATTTT. Protein product: CASTKVEGSQPQHF.

This clonotype was recorded many times. The V call is TRBV10-3, the J call TRBJ2-5, with TRBD2 matching over 11 bases. Germline CDR1 and CDR2: ENHRY and SYGVKD. After removal of 8 bases from V and 1 base from J, the junction contained 6 bases not matched to a gene. This CDR3 has 15 amino acids. The CDR3 coding sequence is TGTGCCATCGCCCTTAGCGGGGGGGTCCAAGAGACCCAGTACTTC. Protein sequence: CAIALSGGVQETQYF.

V usage is TRBV20-1 and J usage is TRBJ1-5, with D perhaps TRBD1 (5 bases). Trimming removed 6 bases from V and 11 bases from J, with 23 bases in between. Looked up from germline, CDR1 is DFQATT and CDR2 is SNEGSKA (reference sequence). The CDR3 has 14 amino acids. Written as DNA, the CDR3 is TGCAGTGCCGGGGGGGGAGACTCCCGGGGGGCCCAGCATTTT. As protein: CSAGGGDSRGAQHF.

This clonotype was seen more than once but under ten times. The rearrangement joins TRBV7-2 to TRBJ2-7; 8 bases line up with TRBD2. Germline V gene data show CDR1 as SGHTA and CDR2 as FQGNSA. The CDR3 is 16 residues long. The trim removed 3 bases at V and 0 bases at J, leaving 7 bases unmatched. The CDR3 protein is CASSFKLAASSYEQYF. CDR3 nucleotides: TGTGCCAGCAGCTTCAAACTAGCGGCGAGCTCCTACGAGCAGTACTTC.

This clonotype was counted only a few times. This chain joins TRBV20-1 and TRBJ2-7; 7 positions agree with TRBD1. The trim removed 6 bases at V and 7 bases at J, leaving 15 bases unmatched. The CDR3 is made up of 14 amino acids. Germline V gene data show CDR1 as DFQATT and CDR2 as SNEGSKA (reference sequence). CDR3 residues: CSAGATGSPGEQYF. The DNA for the CDR3 is TGCAGTGCGGGGGCGACAGGGTCCCCCGGGGAGCAGTACTTC.

This clonotype was recorded a few times. The rearrangement uses TRBV12-3 or TRBV12-4 and TRBJ1-2; the D gene is possibly TRBD1 (5 bases). V was clipped by 2 bases and J by 5 bases, with 12 bases between them. This CDR3 has 14 amino acids. CDR3 DNA: TGTGCCAGCAGTTTATACCCGGACAAGTATGGCTACACCTTC. Protein: CASSLYPDKYGYTF.

CDR3 nucleotide sequence: TGTGCCAGCACCCTCGGAGGAAGGGCAGATGAAAAACTGTTTTTT. Translation gives CASTLGGRADEKLFF. The genes are TRBV6-5 and TRBJ1-4, with D unresolved. Per germline, CDR1 MNHEY and CDR2 SVGAGI. Trimming took off 7 bases at V and 6 bases at J, with 18 bases between the two ends. The CDR3 covers 15 residues.

For the CDR3, the DNA is TGCGCCAGCAGCCGAAGCGGGAAGAACACCGGGGAGCTGTTTTTT. It yields the protein CASSRSGKNTGELFF. This chain links TRBV5-1 with TRBJ2-2; 7 nucleotides line up with TRBD2. The CDR3 is 15 residues long. Germline CDR1 is SGHRS and CDR2 is YFSETQ. The trim removed 4 bases at V and 1 base at J, leaving 4 bases unmatched.

A remark on this clonotype: Possible read error: a much larger clone is one base away. The CDR3 region is CASSDTVLERTEAFF. CDR3 nucleotides: TGTGCCAGCAGTGATACCGTCCTAGAAAGGACTGAAGCTTTCTTT. J is TRBJ1-1 and V is TRBV2; D is unresolved. V was clipped by 3 bases and J by 5 bases, with 16 bases between them. The CDR3 sequence is 15 residues long. The germline V gene has CDR1 SNHLY and CDR2 FYNNEI.

This clonotype was picked up many times. The genes are TRBV7-8 and TRBJ1-4; D is possibly TRBD1 (6 bases). Germline loops: CDR1 SGHVS, CDR2 FQNEAQ. The ends were cut back, 5 bases at V and 4 bases at J, with 11 bases in the middle. This CDR3 region has 14 residues. The CDR3, as DNA: TGTGCCAGCAGCCGCGGACAGCTTAATGAAAAACTGTTTTTT. This encodes CASSRGQLNEKLFF.

The chain couples TRBV29-1 to TRBJ2-7, with 7 positions matching TRBD2. Germline lookup yields CDR1 SQVTM and CDR2 ANQGSEA. J lost 1 base, V lost 7 bases, and 13 bases had no gene match. The CDR3 has 15 amino acids. CDR3 in amino acids: CSAQRLGEGSYEQYF. The CDR3 nucleotides are TGCAGCGCCCAGAGGCTGGGGGAGGGGTCCTACGAGCAGTACTTC.

This clonotype came up many times. The genes are TRBV24-1 and TRBJ2-2; D unclear. With 4 bases removed from V and 6 bases from J, the gap between germline ends came to 5 bases. Germline V CDR1 and CDR2: KGHDR, SFDVKD. The CDR3 sequence is 12 residues long. In DNA form, the CDR3 reads TGTGCCACCAGTGACTTGCCCGGGGAGCTGTTTTTT. Its protein is CATSDLPGELFF.

This clonotype was observed a handful of times. The V and J genes are TRBV4-1 and TRBJ2-7; D unresolved. Germline values: CDR1 MGHRA, CDR2 YSYEKL. This CDR3 region has 13 residues. Deletions cut 3 bases from V and 4 bases from J, with 10 bases between. The CDR3 region is CASSQGYGYEQYF. The CDR3 region has the DNA TGCGCCAGCAGCCAGGGTTACGGGTACGAGCAGTACTTC.

This sequence joins TRBV5-6 and TRBJ2-7, with 9 bases aligning to TRBD1. J was trimmed by 3 bases and V by 5 bases; bases with no gene match: 9. The length of the CDR3 is 15 residues. Germline V gene lookup returns CDR1 SGHDT and CDR2 YYEEEE. CDR3 DNA: TGTGCCAGCAGGAAGACCGGGACAGGGAACTACGAGCAGTACTTC. This encodes CASRKTGTGNYEQYF.

For this clonotype: The junction and the germline gene differ at one end; a read error may be behind it. V usage is TRBV19 and J usage is TRBJ1-1, with D maybe TRBD1 (6 bases). This CDR3 spans 15 amino acids. Germline V lookup: CDR1 LNHDA, CDR2 SQIVND (reference sequence). The CDR3 here is CVSSTTRTVNTEAFF. The CDR3 region has the DNA TGTGTCAGTAGTACCACCCGGACAGTGAACACTGAAGCTTTCTTT.

This clonotype was seen once. It may be a read error: a sequence one base away is much more abundant. This rearrangement joins TRBV19 to TRBJ1-6; TRBD1 is a possible D gene (6 bases). Germline CDR1 LNHDA, CDR2 SQIVND (reference sequence). The CDR3 is made up of 14 amino acids. The CDR3 spells CASHGQSYSSPLHF. For the CDR3, the DNA is TGTGCCAGTCACGGACAGTCTTATAGTTCACCCCTCCACTTT.

This clonotype was seen many times. The V gene is TRBV2, the J gene TRBJ2-5, with D possibly being TRBD1 or TRBD2 (5 bases each). Looked up from germline, CDR1 is SNHLY and CDR2 is FYNNEI. V was trimmed by 7 bases and J by 4 bases, leaving 10 bases between them. The CDR3 totals 12 residues. CDR3 bases: TGTGCCAGCAAAGGGGACGGAGAGACCCAGTACTTC. It translates to CASKGDGETQYF.

With respect to this clonotype: An end of the junction differs from the germline gene, which may be a read error. This chain joins TRBV5-1 and TRBJ1-3; a weak D match, TRBD1 (6 bases). This CDR3 spans 15 amino acids. The germline V gene has CDR1 SGHRS and CDR2 YFSETQ. The CDR3 bases are TGTGCCAGCAGCTTGGATCAGGGGCAAGGGAACACCATATATTTT. Residues: CASSLDQGQGNTIYF.